Presented here are 19 T cell receptor beta chains from one specimen sequenced in a study of cytomegalovirus exposure and HLA in healthy donors. It was with 60 Vbeta and 13 Jbeta primers that the PCR ran. The protocol was immunoSEQ multiplex PCR, while the TCRdb copy is restricted to in-frame clones and leaves out a portion. The table shows under 150,000 clones, with 70% to 85% occurring only once. The sequencing input was PBMCs. The receptors here all came from a woman between 18 and 29 years old in good health and CMV-seronegative.

This chain uses TRBV11-3 with TRBJ2-7; possibly TRBD1 for D (7 bases). Germline CDR1 and CDR2: SGHNT and YENEEA. The CDR3 runs to 13 residues. Trimming removed 10 bases from V and 4 bases from J, with 17 bases in between. The CDR3 sequence: CAIQGGSLYEQYV. CDR3 sequence (DNA): TGTGCCATCCAGGGGGGATCCTTATACGAGCAGTACGTC.

This clone was found a few times. V is TRBV30 and J is TRBJ1-1; D unclear. V shed 6 bases and J shed 10 bases, with 9 bases lying between them. Germline loops: CDR1 GTSNPN, CDR2 SVGIG (reference sequence). CDR3 size: 9 residues. For the CDR3, the DNA is TGTGCCTGCGTCAACGGAGCTTTCTTT. Its translation is CACVNGAFF.

This clone was seen more than once but under ten times. The chain uses TRBV6-1 and TRBJ2-7, with D possibly TRBD1 on 6 matching bases. V was cut by 3 bases and J by 4 bases, with 10 bases left in between. The CDR3 is made up of 13 amino acids. Per germline, CDR1 MNHNS and CDR2 SASEGT. The CDR3 DNA sequence: TGTGCCAGCAGTGACAGGGGTCTATACGAGCAGTACGTC. Its translation: CASSDRGLYEQYV.

V is TRBV5-1 and J is TRBJ2-7; maybe TRBD2 (5 bases). Trimming took 2 bases from V and 3 from J, leaving 12 bases between them. Germline assignment: CDR1 SGHRS and CDR2 YFSETQ. The CDR3 length is 14 residues. The CDR3 DNA sequence: TGCGCCAGCAGCTTCCGAGACGAGGGCTACGAGCAGTACTTC. Its translation: CASSFRDEGYEQYF.

The gene calls are TRBV27 and TRBJ1-1; D gene uncertain. There are 14 residues in the CDR3. V shed 3 bases and J shed 1 base, with 9 bases lying between them. The germline gives CDR1 MNHEY, CDR2 SMNVEV (reference sequence). CDR3 DNA sequence: TGTGCCAGCAGTTTTGCGGCGGGGAACACTGAAGCTTTCTTT. Translation: CASSFAAGNTEAFF.

This sequence joins TRBV29-1 and TRBJ2-6, with D perhaps matching TRBD1 (5 bases). The CDR3 contains 16 residues. Trimming cost V 6 bases and J 0 bases, with 15 bases left between them. Per the germline V gene, CDR1 is SQVTM and CDR2 is ANQGSEA. CDR3 bases: TGCAGCGTGAGTATGACAGCTTTCTCTGGGGCCAACGTCCTGACTTTC. This gives the protein CSVSMTAFSGANVLTF.

This rearrangement joins TRBV2 to TRBJ1-1, with D perhaps matching TRBD1 (6 bases). Per the germline V gene, CDR1 is SNHLY and CDR2 is FYNNEI. The CDR3 sequence is 14 residues long. Trimming took 5 bases from V and 1 from J, leaving 11 bases between them. The chain's CDR3 is CASSPPRGNTEAFF. CDR3 DNA: TGTGCCAGCAGTCCCCCCAGGGGGAACACTGAAGCTTTCTTT.

This chain joins TRBV4-1 and TRBJ2-7, with 11 bases matching TRBD2. J was trimmed by 3 bases and V by 2 bases; bases with no gene match: 6. The germline gives CDR1 MGHRA, CDR2 YSYEKL. The length of the CDR3 is 16 residues. DNA of the CDR3: TGCGCCAGCAGCCAACCCGTAGCGGGAGGGAACTACGAGCAGTACTTC. Residues: CASSQPVAGGNYEQYF.

CDR3 in amino acids: CASRAPRGFSRQGRSEKLFF. The DNA for the CDR3 is TGTGCCAGCAGGGCTCCGCGGGGCTTCTCCCGACAGGGTCGGAGTGAAAAACTGTTTTTT. The chain is built from TRBV21-1 and TRBJ1-4; the table's D call of TRBD1 was not tested on the DNA. TRBV21-1 counts as a pseudogene. The CDR3 spans 20 residues.

This sequence joins TRBV4-3 and TRBJ1-3, with 7 bases that match TRBD1. Germline V gene lookup returns CDR1 LGHNA and CDR2 YSLEER. The CDR3 runs 15 residues. With V trimmed by 2 bases and J by 4 bases, 5 bases remained unmatched. In DNA form, the CDR3 reads TGCGCCAGCAGCCAATCGGGACAGTTCGGAAACACCATATATTTT. Translation: CASSQSGQFGNTIYF.

This clone has only one observation. The chain carries TRBV27 and TRBJ1-5; 9 bases align to TRBD1. Germline values: CDR1 MNHEY, CDR2 SMNVEV (reference sequence). V shed 4 bases and J 6 bases; nucleotides not matched to a gene: 4. This CDR3 region has 14 residues. CDR3 sequence: CASSSRDRVQPQHF. The CDR3 coding sequence is TGTGCCAGCAGTTCCCGGGACAGGGTTCAGCCCCAGCATTTT.

This clone turned up a few times. V gene TRBV5-5 combines with J gene TRBJ1-5; tentative D call: TRBD1 (5 bases). The CDR3 length is 15 residues. V lost 1 base and J lost 4, with 12 bases in between. CDR1 and CDR2 from the germline V gene are SGHKS and YYEKEE (reference sequence). In DNA, the CDR3 is TGTGCCAGCAGCTTGAAGGGGCAGGCGAATCAGCCCCAGCATTTT. It codes for CASSLKGQANQPQHF.

This rearrangement joins TRBV12-5 to TRBJ2-2; D gene uncertain. Trimming took off 0 bases at V and 6 bases at J, with 11 bases between the two ends. Germline V lookup: CDR1 LGHNT, CDR2 FRNRAP. The CDR3 covers 15 residues. DNA of the CDR3: TGTGCTAGTGGTTTGGTCGGTGATGCGCCCGGGGAGCTGTTTTTT. This gives the protein CASGLVGDAPGELFF.

This clone was seen more than once but under ten times. The chain is built from TRBV7-9 and TRBJ1-1; D remains unclear. V gave up 3 bases and J gave up 5 bases, with 13 bases separating them. This CDR3 region has 14 residues. In germline, CDR1 is SEHNR, CDR2 FQNEAQ (reference sequence). The CDR3 sequence is CASSLAQEETEAFF. CDR3 nucleotides: TGTGCCAGCAGCTTGGCCCAGGAAGAGACTGAAGCTTTCTTT.

The chain uses TRBV28 and TRBJ1-5, with D perhaps matching TRBD1 (5 bases). The germline gives CDR1 MDHEN, CDR2 SYDVKM. The CDR3 totals 14 residues. V lost 7 bases, J lost 1 base, and 11 bases lay in between. In DNA form, the CDR3 reads TGTGCCAGCATGGGGCGCATAAGCAATCAGCCCCAGCATTTT. Translating it yields CASMGRISNQPQHF.

This chain joins TRBV28 and TRBJ1-4; D is unclear. The germline V gene has CDR1 MDHEN and CDR2 SYDVKM. Trimming removed 6 bases from V and 0 bases from J, with 11 bases in between. This CDR3 is 15 amino acids long. CDR3 residues: CASSPTLTTNEKLFF. The CDR3 DNA is TGTGCCAGCAGCCCGACACTGACAACTAATGAAAAACTGTTTTTT. The entire variable domain, with the rest obtained from reference TRBV28 and TRBJ1-4, is as follows: DVKVTQSSRYLVKRTGEKVFLECVQDMDHENMFWYRQDPGLGLRLIYFSYDVKMKEKGDIPEGYSVSREKKERFSLILESASTNQTSMYLCASSPTLTTNEKLFFGSGTQLSVL.

The chain carries TRBV19 and TRBJ1-1, with a tentative D call TRBD1 (6 bases). Between the trimmed V and J ends, which lost 2 bases and 6 bases, there was a span of 13 bases. The CDR3 is 14 amino acids. Germline CDR1 is LNHDA and CDR2 is SQIVND (reference sequence). CDR3 in amino acids: CASSIIGAGAEAFF. Written as DNA, the CDR3 is TGTGCCAGTAGTATAATCGGGGCAGGGGCTGAAGCTTTCTTT. The whole variable domain, remainder taken from reference TRBV19 and TRBJ1-1, is DGGITQSPKYLFRKEGQNVTLSCEQNLNHDAMYWYRQDPGQGLRLIYYSQIVNDFQKGDIAEGYSVSREKKESFPLTVTSAQKNPTAFYLCASSIIGAGAEAFFGQGTRLTVV.

This clone was picked up a small number of times. This sequence joins TRBV19 and TRBJ2-5, with 9 positions matching TRBD2. In germline, CDR1 is LNHDA, CDR2 SQIVND (reference sequence). Trimming took 10 bases from V and 0 from J; bases not matched to a gene: 9. The CDR3 sequence is 15 residues long. The CDR3 region is CATREASGNQETQYF. CDR3 bases: TGTGCCACCAGGGAGGCTAGCGGGAACCAAGAGACCCAGTACTTC.

The chain carries TRBV6-5 and TRBJ1-1, with 7 bases that match TRBD1. The ends lost 5 bases at V and 1 base at J; junction bases unmatched: 7. Germline CDR1 and CDR2: MNHEY and SVGAGI. The CDR3 has 15 amino acids. CDR3: CASSGRDSGNTEAFF. In nucleotides, the CDR3 is TGTGCCAGCAGTGGCAGGGACAGCGGGAACACTGAAGCTTTCTTT.